This is a list of T cell receptor beta chains from one sample in a study of cytomegalovirus exposure and HLA in healthy donors. Sequenced by immunoSEQ multiplex PCR; TCRdb stores in-frame clones only, minus some. This sample's clone table lists around 200,000 clones. Sequencing used PBMCs. These receptor sequences come from a woman in her 30s in good health and CMV-seropositive. Both conserved end residues are part of each CDR3. Fields, in order: V gene, D gene, J gene, CDR3 DNA, CDR3 protein. D genes are given only for firm matches.

TRBV6-5	TRBD1	TRBJ2-5	TGTGCCAGCAGTTACACCAACAGGGGAGAGACCCAGTACTTC	CASSYTNRGETQYF
TRBV27	-	TRBJ2-2	TGTGCCAGCAGTTTAAAGGGGTCGGGCTTCACCGGGGAGCTGTTTTTT	CASSLKGSGFTGELFF
TRBV7-2	TRBD2	TRBJ2-7	TGTGCCAGCAGGGGGCTAAGTGCTAGCGGGGGAACCTACGAGCAGTACTTC	CASRGLSASGGTYEQYF
TRBV30	-	TRBJ2-1	TGTGCCTGGAGTGTAAGAGGGAAGAATGAGCAGTTCTTC	CAWSVRGKNEQFF
TRBV11-3	-	TRBJ2-1	TGTGCCAGCAGCCGGTCCACTAGCTACAATGAGCAGTTCTTC	CASSRSTSYNEQFF
TRBV15	TRBD1	TRBJ1-4	TGTGCCACCAGCCCAACCACAGGGGGCGCGGAAAAACTGTTTTTT	CATSPTTGGAEKLFF
TRBV19	TRBD1	TRBJ2-5	TGTGCCAGTAGTAAAGGTGTAATGAGGGGGCACCAAGAGACCCAGTACTTC	CASSKGVMRGHQETQYF
TRBV6-6	TRBD1	TRBJ1-4	TGTGCCAGCAGTTACTTTGGGACAGGGGATGAAAAACTGTTTTTT	CASSYFGTGDEKLFF
TRBV2	TRBD1	TRBJ1-4	TGTGCCAGCAGTGGGCAGGGGGCAGTGGATGAAAAACTGTTTTTT	CASSGQGAVDEKLFF
TRBV5-1	TRBD1	TRBJ1-2	TGCGCCAGCAGCTGGACACCCGGGACAGGGAGCTATGGCTACACCTTC	CASSWTPGTGSYGYTF
TRBV6-1	TRBD1	TRBJ1-4	TGTGCCAGCAGTGGGATTGGGACAGGGGCTAATGAAAAACTGTTTTTT	CASSGIGTGANEKLFF
TRBV5-1	-	TRBJ1-4	TGCGCCAGCAGCCGGATTCCTACAGGTGGGACTAATGAAAAACTGTTTTTT	CASSRIPTGGTNEKLFF
TRBV5-4	TRBD2	TRBJ2-2	TGTGCCAGCAGCTTTTTGACTAGCAACACCGGGGAGCTGTTTTTT	CASSFLTSNTGELFF
TRBV7-8	TRBD2	TRBJ2-7	TGTGCCAGCAGCTTAGCTGGAGCGGGGTACGAGCAGTACTTC	CASSLAGAGYEQYF
TRBV7-8	-	TRBJ2-3	TGTGCCAGCAGCTGGGACGTGGCGGGGGCGGTGGATACGCAGTATTTT	CASSWDVAGAVDTQYF
TRBV28	-	TRBJ1-5	TGTGCCAGCAGTTTATGGGCGGGGGGCGGTCAGCCCCAGCATTTT	CASSLWAGGGQPQHF
TRBV18	TRBD1	TRBJ2-2	TGTGCCAGCTCACCACGGGGACAGGTCAACACCGGGGAGCTGTTTTTT	CASSPRGQVNTGELFF
TRBV15	-	TRBJ2-1	TGTGCCACCAGTCAGCAGGGTAACTACCTAAGCTCCTACAATGAGCAGTTCTTC	CATSQQGNYLSSYNEQFF
TRBV6-5	-	TRBJ2-3	TGTGCCAGCAGTTCCTACCGGGAAGATAGCACAGATACGCAGTATTTT	CASSSYREDSTDTQYF
TRBV5-7	-	TRBJ1-1	TGTGCCAGCAGCACACATATGAGGGTGAACACTGAAGCTTTCTTT	CASSTHMRVNTEAFF